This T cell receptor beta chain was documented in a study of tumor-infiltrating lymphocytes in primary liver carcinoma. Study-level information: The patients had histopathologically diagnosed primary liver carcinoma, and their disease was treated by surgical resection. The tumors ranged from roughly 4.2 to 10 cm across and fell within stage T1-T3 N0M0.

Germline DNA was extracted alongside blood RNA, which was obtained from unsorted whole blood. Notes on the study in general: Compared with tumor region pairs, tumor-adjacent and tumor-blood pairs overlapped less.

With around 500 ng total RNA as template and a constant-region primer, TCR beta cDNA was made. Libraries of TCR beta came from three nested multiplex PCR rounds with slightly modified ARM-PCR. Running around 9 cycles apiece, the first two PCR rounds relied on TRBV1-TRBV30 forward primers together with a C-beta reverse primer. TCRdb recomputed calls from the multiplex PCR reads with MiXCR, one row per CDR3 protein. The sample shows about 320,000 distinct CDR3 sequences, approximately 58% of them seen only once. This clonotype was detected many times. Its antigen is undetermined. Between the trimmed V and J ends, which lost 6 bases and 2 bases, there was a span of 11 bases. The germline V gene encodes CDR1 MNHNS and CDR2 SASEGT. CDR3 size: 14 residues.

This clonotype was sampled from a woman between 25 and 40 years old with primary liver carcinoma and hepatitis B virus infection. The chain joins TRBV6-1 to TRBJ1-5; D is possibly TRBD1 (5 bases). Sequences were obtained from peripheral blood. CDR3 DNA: TGTGCCAGCAGGCTTGGGGGAGGCAATCAGCCCCAGCATTTT. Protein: CASRLGGGNQPQHF.